This entry lists 15 T cell receptor beta chains sequenced from one sample in a study of cytomegalovirus exposure and HLA in healthy donors. Libraries were prepared by immunoSEQ multiplex PCR; TCRdb keeps only in-frame clonotypes and omits some of them. This table holds some 120,000 clones, more than 75% found once. The sample was PBMCs. The receptors were gathered from a young woman in good health and CMV-seronegative.

This clone was detected once. The chain employs TRBV5-8 and TRBJ2-3; D remains ambiguous. Between the trimmed V and J ends, which lost 2 bases and 6 bases, there was a span of 13 bases. The length of the CDR3 is 14 residues. Germline CDR1 and CDR2: SGHTS and YDEGEE. Written as DNA, the CDR3 is TGTGCCAGCAGCTTATGGCTCGAGGAGGATACGCAGTATTTT. Translation gives CASSLWLEEDTQYF.

The rearrangement links TRBV7-2 to TRBJ2-7; 9 bases fit TRBD1. The CDR3 sequence is 14 residues long. Germline CDR1 reads SGHTA; CDR2 reads FQGNSA. V dropped 4 bases and J dropped 6; count of bases not matched to a gene: 7. CDR3 protein: CASSSGQGLGEQYF. In DNA form, the CDR3 reads TGTGCCAGCAGCTCGGGACAGGGTCTGGGCGAGCAGTACTTC.

This clone was seen more than once but under ten times. The chain carries TRBV15 and TRBJ2-1, with TRBD2 matching 10 bases. The germline V gene encodes CDR1 LNHNV and CDR2 YYDKDF (reference sequence). CDR3 length: 17 amino acids. With 5 bases clipped from V and 6 bases from J, the junction kept 13 bases outside the gene matches. The CDR3 sequence: CATSPRGGSGGFNEQFF. As DNA, the CDR3 is TGTGCCACCAGCCCCCGCGGAGGTAGCGGGGGGTTCAATGAGCAGTTCTTC.

The chain joins TRBV4-1 to TRBJ2-5, with a tentative D call TRBD1 (5 bases). The CDR3 sequence is 16 residues long. The V end lost 0 bases, the J end lost 2 bases, and 13 bases lay between the germline ends. CDR1 MGHRA and CDR2 YSYEKL come from the germline V gene. Here the CDR3 reads CASSQDSRGGQETQYF. As DNA, the CDR3 is TGCGCCAGCAGCCAAGATAGTAGGGGTGGGCAAGAGACCCAGTACTTC.

This clone has only a few counts. The chain has TRBV2 and TRBJ2-1; no definite D call. This CDR3 contains 13 residues. Germline assignment: CDR1 SNHLY and CDR2 FYNNEI. Trimming shortened V by 2 bases and J by 12 bases, and 14 bases separated the two germline ends. The CDR3: CASSERLFGGQFF. CDR3 DNA sequence: TGTGCCAGCAGTGAACGACTCTTTGGCGGGCAGTTCTTC.

This chain links TRBV19 with TRBJ1-2; the D gene is possibly TRBD1 (5 bases). Germline V gives CDR1 LNHDA, CDR2 SQIVND (reference sequence). CDR3 length equals 14 residues. V was trimmed by 4 bases and J by 0 bases, leaving 9 bases between them. The chain's CDR3 is CASSTQGSNYGYTF. The CDR3, as DNA: TGTGCCAGTAGTACTCAGGGATCTAACTATGGCTACACCTTC.

The chain employs TRBV6-4 and TRBJ1-6, with no clear D. Germline CDR1 is MRHNA and CDR2 is SNTAGT. The CDR3 consists of 13 residues. Trimming took 3 bases from V and 4 from J, leaving 4 bases between them. The CDR3 sequence is CASSEAYNSPLHF. DNA of the CDR3: TGTGCCAGCAGTGAAGCGTATAATTCACCCCTCCACTTT.

This chain's CDR3 is CASSSNFGYGYTF. The CDR3 DNA reads TGTGCCAGCAGTTCCAATTTCGGGTATGGCTACACCTTC. This chain connects TRBV6-5 to TRBJ1-2; the D is unclear. Germline loops: CDR1 MNHEY, CDR2 SVGAGI. Trimming left V 4 bases short and J 5 bases short, with 11 bases between. The CDR3 has 13 amino acids.

The chain joins TRBV7-6 to TRBJ1-1; 8 positions match TRBD1. Germline CDR1 is SGHVS and CDR2 is FNYEAQ. The CDR3 has 16 amino acids. The V and J ends lost 5 bases and 0 bases, in that order; junction bases with no gene match: 8. The CDR3: CASSMTGAHLNTEAFF. In DNA, the CDR3 is TGTGCCAGCAGCATGACAGGGGCCCACCTGAACACTGAAGCTTTCTTT.

J is TRBJ1-4 and V is TRBV28; a possible D gene is TRBD1 (6 bases). CDR3 length equals 15 residues. From germline, CDR1 is MDHEN and CDR2 SYDVKM. Trimming took 6 bases from V and 3 from J, leaving 14 bases between them. The CDR3 loop reads CASRQGRAANEKLFF. CDR3 in DNA: TGTGCCAGCAGACAGGGTAGGGCGGCTAATGAAAAACTGTTTTTT.

V is TRBV27 and J is TRBJ1-2; D remains ambiguous. Trimming took off 6 bases at V and 5 bases at J, with 13 bases between the two ends. Germline V gene sequence: CDR1 MNHEY, CDR2 SMNVEV (reference sequence). The CDR3 spans 13 residues. CDR3 in DNA: TGTGCCAGCAGCCGAGCGAAAGGATATGGCTACACCTTC. Translating gives CASSRAKGYGYTF.

Many counts were recorded for this clone. The V call is TRBV7-2, the J call TRBJ1-2, with D maybe TRBD1 (5 bases). Trimming pared 1 base from V and 8 bases from J, leaving 17 bases between. This CDR3 spans 15 amino acids. Germline CDR1 reads SGHTA; CDR2 reads FQGNSA. The CDR3 bases are TGTGCCAGCAGCTTAGAATCAGGGAAGCAGCACGGCTACACCTTC. Translation: CASSLESGKQHGYTF.

This clone was recorded only once. V usage is TRBV5-4 and J usage is TRBJ2-2; TRBD2 matches at 8 bases. The germline V gene has CDR1 SGHNT and CDR2 YYREEE (reference sequence). The ends lost 4 bases at V and 3 bases at J; junction bases unmatched: 8. The CDR3 extends over 16 amino acids. CDR3 sequence reads: CASSRGGSSDTGELFF. As DNA, the CDR3 is TGTGCCAGCAGCCGGGGGGGATCGTCGGACACCGGGGAGCTGTTTTTT.

Note on this clone: At the DNA level, this CDR3 is encoded by other sequences in the same sample as well. This sequence joins TRBV30 and TRBJ1-1; TRBD1 agrees at 7 bases. Per the germline V gene, CDR1 is GTSNPN and CDR2 is SVGIG (reference sequence). Germline trimming cut 0 bases from V and 3 bases from J; bases unmatched to any gene: 1. The CDR3 has 13 amino acids. CDR3 amino acids: CAWSVQGDTEAFF. The DNA of the CDR3 is TGTGCCTGGAGTGTCCAGGGGGACACTGAAGCTTTCTTT.

This clone was picked up one time. V and J are TRBV5-4 and TRBJ2-1, with 7 bases aligning to TRBD2. V lost 4 bases, J lost 8 bases, and 9 bases stayed unmatched. CDR1 and CDR2 (germline): SGHNT, YYREEE (reference sequence). This CDR3 spans 14 amino acids. The CDR3 is CASSPLGAGDEQFF. CDR3 coding DNA: TGTGCCAGCAGCCCTCTCGGGGCGGGGGATGAGCAGTTCTTC. Based on the CDR3 plus reference TRBV5-4 and TRBJ2-1, the full variable domain is ETGVTQSPTHLIKTRGQQVTLRCSSQSGHNTVSWYQQALGQGPQFIFQYYREEENGRGNFPPRFSGLQFPNYSSELNVNALELDDSALYLCASSPLGAGDEQFFGPGTRLTVL.